This T cell receptor beta chain was captured in a study of T cells in narcolepsy (dated by TCRdb to 2016 to 2018). Study-level background: The study enrolled patients with narcolepsy type 1 or type 2 (NT1, NT2) together with healthy control donors. The study sought autoreactive T cells targeting hypocretin neuron self-antigens (hypocretin, TRIB2) in narcolepsy patients, using TCR Vbeta sequencing to track clonotypes in blood and CSF. The research as a whole found: According to the report, autoreactive clonotypes were detected serially in the blood of the same patients and of different patients, but not in healthy controls. No sequences matching autoreactive T cell clones were contained in some blood memory CD4+ repertoires from patients and controls. Patients and controls had comparable numbers of sequenced blood memory CD4+ clonotypes, averaging about 37,000 and 33,000, respectively. Plots comparing CSF and blood CD4+ T cell clonotypes from the same patient highlighted HCRT-specific and TRIB2-specific autoreactive clonotypes.

For TCR Vbeta sequencing, memory CD4+ T cells were sorted ex vivo from the peripheral blood of narcolepsy patients and healthy controls. Libraries came from the immunoSEQ multiplex PCR assay. TCRdb's version of the immuneACCESS table is confined to in-frame rearrangements and falls short of the full clone set. An unresolved V gene accounts for under half of the shortfall where checked; the remainder is of unknown origin. This sample lists 27,000 or so clones; roughly 82% were detected once. In total, the top ten clones hold about 1% of the sample. A remark on this clone: The specificity of this receptor is unknown. Per-base qualities were not stored, and no clone one base away is much larger.

CDR1 and CDR2 are drawn from the germline V gene (reference sequence): DFQATT, SNEGSKA. V gives up 5 bases and J gives up 4 bases, and the segment between their germline ends measures 8 bases. From cysteine to phenylalanine, the CDR3 is 11 amino acids long. The DNA shown is the 33-base CDR3, in frame from base 1. The source material was CD45RA- memory CD4+ T cells from PBMCs. Interpreted using the paper, the cell subset or site label stands for: memory T cells sorted ex vivo from peripheral blood. This receptor was identified in a human donor with narcolepsy. The chain employs TRBV20-1 and TRBJ1-2, with no D gene named confidently. The DNA reads as follows: TGCAGTGCTTCATCCCTCTATGGCTACACCTTC. Its protein is CSASSLYGYTF.